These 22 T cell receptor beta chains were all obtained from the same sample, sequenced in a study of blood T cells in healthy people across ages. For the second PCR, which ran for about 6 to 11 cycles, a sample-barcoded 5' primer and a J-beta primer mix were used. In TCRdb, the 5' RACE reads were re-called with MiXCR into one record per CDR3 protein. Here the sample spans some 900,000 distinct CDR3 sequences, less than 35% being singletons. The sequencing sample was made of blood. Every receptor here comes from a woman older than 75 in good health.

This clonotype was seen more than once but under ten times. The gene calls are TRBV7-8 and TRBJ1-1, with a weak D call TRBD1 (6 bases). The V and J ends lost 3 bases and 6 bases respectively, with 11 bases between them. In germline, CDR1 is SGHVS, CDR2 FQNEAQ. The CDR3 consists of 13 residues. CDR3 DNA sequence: TGTGCCAGCAGCTTCACAGGGAATTCTGAAGCTTTCTTT. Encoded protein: CASSFTGNSEAFF.

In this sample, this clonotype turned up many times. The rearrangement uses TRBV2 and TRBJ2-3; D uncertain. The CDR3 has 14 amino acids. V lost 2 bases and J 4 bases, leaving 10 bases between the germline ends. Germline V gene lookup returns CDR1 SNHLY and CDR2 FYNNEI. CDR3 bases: TGTGCCAGCAGTGAAAGGACCTTGCCAGATACGCAGTATTTT. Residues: CASSERTLPDTQYF.

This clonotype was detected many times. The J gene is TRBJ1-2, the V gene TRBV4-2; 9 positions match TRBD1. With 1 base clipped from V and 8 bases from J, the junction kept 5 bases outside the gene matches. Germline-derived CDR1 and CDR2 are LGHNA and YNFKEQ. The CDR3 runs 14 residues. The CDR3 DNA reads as TGTGCCAGCAGCCAAGCTGGGACAGGGCAGGGCTACACCTTC. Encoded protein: CASSQAGTGQGYTF.

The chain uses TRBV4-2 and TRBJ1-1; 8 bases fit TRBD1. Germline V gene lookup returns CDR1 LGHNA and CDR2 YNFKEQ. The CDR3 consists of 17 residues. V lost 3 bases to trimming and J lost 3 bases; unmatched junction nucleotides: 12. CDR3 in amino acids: CASSQAQGAMGDTEAFF. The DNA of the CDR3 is TGTGCCAGCAGCCAGGCTCAGGGGGCTATGGGGGACACTGAAGCTTTCTTT.

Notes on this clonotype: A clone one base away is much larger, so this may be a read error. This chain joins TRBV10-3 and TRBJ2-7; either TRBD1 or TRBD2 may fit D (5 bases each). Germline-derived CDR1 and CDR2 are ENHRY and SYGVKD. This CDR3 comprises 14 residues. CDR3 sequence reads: CAISEGRDLYDQYF. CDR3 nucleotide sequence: TGTGCCATCAGTGAGGGTCGGGACCTCTACGATCAGTACTTC.

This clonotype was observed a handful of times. The CDR3 here is CASSRDFASYEQYF. CDR3 nucleotide sequence: TGCGCCAGCAGCCGGGACTTCGCTTCCTACGAGCAGTACTTC. The rearrangement links TRBV5-1 to TRBJ2-7; D might be TRBD2 (6 bases). This CDR3 is 14 amino acids long. Trimming removed 4 bases from V and 1 base from J, with 12 bases in between. Germline V gene sequence: CDR1 SGHRS, CDR2 YFSETQ.

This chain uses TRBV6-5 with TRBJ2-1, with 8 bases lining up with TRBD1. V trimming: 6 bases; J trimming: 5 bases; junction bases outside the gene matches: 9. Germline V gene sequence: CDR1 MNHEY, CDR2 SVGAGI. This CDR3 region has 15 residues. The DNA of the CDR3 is TGTGCCAGCAGCGACCACACAGGGGGTAACAATGAGCAGTTCTTC. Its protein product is CASSDHTGGNNEQFF.

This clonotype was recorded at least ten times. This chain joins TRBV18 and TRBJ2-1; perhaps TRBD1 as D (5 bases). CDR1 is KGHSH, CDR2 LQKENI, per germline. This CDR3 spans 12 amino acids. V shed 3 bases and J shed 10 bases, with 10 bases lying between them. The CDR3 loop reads CASSPQGGEQFF. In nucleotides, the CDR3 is TGTGCCAGCTCACCGCAGGGTGGGGAGCAGTTCTTC. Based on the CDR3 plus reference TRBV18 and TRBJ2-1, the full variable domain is NAGVMQNPRHLVRRRGQEARLRCSPMKGHSHVYWYRQLPEEGLKFMVYLQKENIIDESGMPKERFSAEFPKEGPSILRIQQVVRGDSAAYFCASSPQGGEQFFGPGTRLTVL.

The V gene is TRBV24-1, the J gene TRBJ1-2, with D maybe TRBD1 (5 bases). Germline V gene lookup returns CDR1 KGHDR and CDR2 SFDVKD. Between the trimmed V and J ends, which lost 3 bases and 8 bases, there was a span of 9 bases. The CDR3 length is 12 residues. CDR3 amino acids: CATSDPGTGYTF. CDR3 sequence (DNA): TGTGCCACCAGTGATCCGGGGACCGGCTACACCTTC.

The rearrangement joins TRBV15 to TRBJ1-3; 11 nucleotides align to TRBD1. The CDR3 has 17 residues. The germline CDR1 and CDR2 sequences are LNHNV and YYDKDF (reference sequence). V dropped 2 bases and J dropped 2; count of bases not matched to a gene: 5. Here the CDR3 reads CATSRRGQGAAGNTIYF. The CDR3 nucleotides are TGTGCCACCAGCAGACGCGGACAGGGGGCAGCTGGAAACACCATATATTTT.

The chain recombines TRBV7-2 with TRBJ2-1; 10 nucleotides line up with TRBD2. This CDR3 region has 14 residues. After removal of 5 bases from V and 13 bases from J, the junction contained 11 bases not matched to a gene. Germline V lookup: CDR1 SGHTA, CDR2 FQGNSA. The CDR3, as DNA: TGTGCCAGCAGCCTAAGCGGGGGGGGAGAGACCCAGTTCTTC. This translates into CASSLSGGGETQFF.

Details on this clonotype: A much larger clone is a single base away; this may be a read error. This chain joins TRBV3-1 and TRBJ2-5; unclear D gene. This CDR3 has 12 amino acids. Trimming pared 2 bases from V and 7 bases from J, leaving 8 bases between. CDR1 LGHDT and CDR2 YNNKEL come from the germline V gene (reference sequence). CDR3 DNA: TGTGCCAGCAGCCAAATTCGAGGGACCCAGTACTTC. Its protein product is CASSQIRGTQYF.

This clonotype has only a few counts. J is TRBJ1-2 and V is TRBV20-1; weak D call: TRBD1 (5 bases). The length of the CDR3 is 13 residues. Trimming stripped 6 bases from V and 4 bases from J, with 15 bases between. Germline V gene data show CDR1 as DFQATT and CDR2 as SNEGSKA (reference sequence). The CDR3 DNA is TGCAGTGCGGCGGGACCGATACTCTATGGCTACACCTTC. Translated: CSAAGPILYGYTF.

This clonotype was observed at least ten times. Written as DNA, the CDR3 is TGTGCCAGCAGTTTAGCGACACTCCCCGGTGGCGAACTGTTTTTT. Translated, it gives CASSLATLPGGELFF. V usage is TRBV12-3 or TRBV12-4 and J usage is TRBJ1-4, with D unresolved. This CDR3 is 15 amino acids long. With 0 bases removed from V and 12 bases from J, the gap between germline ends came to 17 bases.

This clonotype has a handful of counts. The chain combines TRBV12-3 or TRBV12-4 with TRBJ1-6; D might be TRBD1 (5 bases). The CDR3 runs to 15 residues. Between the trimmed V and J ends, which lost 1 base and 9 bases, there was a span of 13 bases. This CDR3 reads CASSLERTSGSPLHF. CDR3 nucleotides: TGTGCCAGCAGTTTAGAAAGGACATCGGGTTCACCCCTCCACTTT.

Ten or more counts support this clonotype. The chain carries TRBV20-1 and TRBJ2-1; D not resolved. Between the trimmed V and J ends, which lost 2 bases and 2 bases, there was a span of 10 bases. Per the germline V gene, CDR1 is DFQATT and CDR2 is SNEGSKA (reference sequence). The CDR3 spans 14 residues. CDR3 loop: CSARLGPAYNEQFF. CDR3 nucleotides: TGCAGTGCTAGACTAGGCCCCGCCTACAATGAGCAGTTCTTC.

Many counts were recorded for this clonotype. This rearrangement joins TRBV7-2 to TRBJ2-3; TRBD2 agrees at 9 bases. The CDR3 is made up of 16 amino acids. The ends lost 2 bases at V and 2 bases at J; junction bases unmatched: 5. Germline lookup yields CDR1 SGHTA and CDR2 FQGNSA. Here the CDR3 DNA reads TGTGCCAGCAGCTTACAGGCGGGAGGGAACACAGATACGCAGTATTTT. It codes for CASSLQAGGNTDTQYF.

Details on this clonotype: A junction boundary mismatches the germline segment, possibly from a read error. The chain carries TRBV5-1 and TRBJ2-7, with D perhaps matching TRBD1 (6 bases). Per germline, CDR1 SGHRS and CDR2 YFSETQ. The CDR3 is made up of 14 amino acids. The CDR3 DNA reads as TGCGCCGGCAGGCACGCGCCGGCAGGGGAGGAGCAGTACTTC. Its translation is CAGRHAPAGEEQYF. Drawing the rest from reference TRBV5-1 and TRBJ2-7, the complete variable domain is KAGVTQTPRYLIKTRGQQVTLSCSPISGHRSVSWYQQTPGQGLQFLFEYFSETQRNKGNFPGRFSGRQFSNSRSEMNVSTLELGDSALYLCAGRHAPAGEEQYFGPGTRLTVT.

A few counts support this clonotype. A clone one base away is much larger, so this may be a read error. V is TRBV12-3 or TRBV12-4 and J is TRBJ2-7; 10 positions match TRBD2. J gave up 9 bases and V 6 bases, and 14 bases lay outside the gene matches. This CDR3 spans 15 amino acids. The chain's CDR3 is CASRELAGTPMRQYF. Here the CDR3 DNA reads TGTGCCAGCAGAGAACTAGCGGGGACTCCAATGAGGCAGTACTTC.

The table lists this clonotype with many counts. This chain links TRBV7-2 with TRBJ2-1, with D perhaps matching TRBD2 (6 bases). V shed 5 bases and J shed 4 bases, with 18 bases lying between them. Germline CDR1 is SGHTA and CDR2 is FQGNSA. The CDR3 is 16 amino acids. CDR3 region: CASSPRGGTVYNEQFF. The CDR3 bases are TGTGCCAGCAGCCCGAGGGGAGGTACGGTATACAATGAGCAGTTCTTC.

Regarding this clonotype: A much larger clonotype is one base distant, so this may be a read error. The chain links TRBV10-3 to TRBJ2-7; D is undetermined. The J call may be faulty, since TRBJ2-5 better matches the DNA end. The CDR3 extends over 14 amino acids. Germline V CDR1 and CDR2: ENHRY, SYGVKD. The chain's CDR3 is CVISVQDRSETQYF. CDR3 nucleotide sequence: TGTGTCATCAGTGTGCAGGATCGGTCAGAGACCCAGTACTTC.

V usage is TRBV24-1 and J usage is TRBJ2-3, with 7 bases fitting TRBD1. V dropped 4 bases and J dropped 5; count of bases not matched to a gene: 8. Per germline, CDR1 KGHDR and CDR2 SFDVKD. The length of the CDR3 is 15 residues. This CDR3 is CATSDNGWTGDTQYF. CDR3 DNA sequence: TGTGCCACCAGTGACAATGGATGGACAGGAGATACGCAGTATTTT.